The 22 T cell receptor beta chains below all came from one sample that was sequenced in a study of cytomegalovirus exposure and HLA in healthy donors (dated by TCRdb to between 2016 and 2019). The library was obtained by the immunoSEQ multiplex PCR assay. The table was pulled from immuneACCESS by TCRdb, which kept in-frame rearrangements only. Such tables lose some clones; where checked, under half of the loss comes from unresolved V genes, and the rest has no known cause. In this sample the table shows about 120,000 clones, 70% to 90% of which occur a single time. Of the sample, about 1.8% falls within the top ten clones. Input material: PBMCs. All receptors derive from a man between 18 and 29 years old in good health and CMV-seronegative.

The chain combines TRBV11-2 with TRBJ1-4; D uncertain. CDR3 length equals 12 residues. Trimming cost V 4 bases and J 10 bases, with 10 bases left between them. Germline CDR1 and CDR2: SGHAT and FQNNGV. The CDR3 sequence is CASSSIRGKLFF. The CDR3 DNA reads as TGTGCCAGCAGCTCGATCCGAGGAAAACTGTTTTTT.

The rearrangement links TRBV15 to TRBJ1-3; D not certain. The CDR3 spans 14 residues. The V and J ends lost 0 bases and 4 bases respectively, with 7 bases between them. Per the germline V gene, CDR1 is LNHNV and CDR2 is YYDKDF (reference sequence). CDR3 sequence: CATSRDLEGNTIYF. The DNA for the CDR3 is TGTGCCACCAGCAGAGACCTAGAGGGAAACACCATATATTTT.

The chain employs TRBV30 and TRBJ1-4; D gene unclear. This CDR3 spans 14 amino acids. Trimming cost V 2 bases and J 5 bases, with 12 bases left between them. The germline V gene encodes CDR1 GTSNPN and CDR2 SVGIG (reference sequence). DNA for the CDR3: TGTGCCTGGAGTCCTCGAGCATTGAATGAAAAACTGTTTTTT. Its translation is CAWSPRALNEKLFF.

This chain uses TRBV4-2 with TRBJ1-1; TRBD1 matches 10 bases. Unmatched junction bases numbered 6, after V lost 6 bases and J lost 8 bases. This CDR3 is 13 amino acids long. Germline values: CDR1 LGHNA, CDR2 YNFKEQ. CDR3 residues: CASSRDRGLEAFF. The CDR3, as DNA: TGTGCCAGCAGTCGGGACAGGGGCCTAGAAGCTTTCTTT.

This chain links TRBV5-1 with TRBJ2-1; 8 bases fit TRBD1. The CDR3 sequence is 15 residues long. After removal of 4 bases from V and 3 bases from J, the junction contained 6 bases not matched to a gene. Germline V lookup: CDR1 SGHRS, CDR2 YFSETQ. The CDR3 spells CASSTGTGNYNEQFF. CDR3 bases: TGCGCCAGCAGCACAGGGACAGGTAACTACAATGAGCAGTTCTTC.

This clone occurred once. Here the CDR3 reads CASSLAQQNYEQYF. The DNA of the CDR3 is TGTGCCAGCAGCTTGGCACAGCAAAACTACGAGCAGTACTTC. The chain is built from TRBV5-8 and TRBJ2-7; D remains unclear. The CDR3 loop spans 14 amino acids. Germline-derived CDR1 and CDR2 are SGHTS and YDEGEE. V was pared by 0 bases and J by 3 bases, with 10 bases between.

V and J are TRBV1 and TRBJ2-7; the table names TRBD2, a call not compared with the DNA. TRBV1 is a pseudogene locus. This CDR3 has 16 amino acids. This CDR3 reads CTSSQMLAGTWHEQYF. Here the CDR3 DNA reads TGCACCAGCAGCCAAATGCTAGCGGGGACCTGGCACGAGCAGTACTTC.

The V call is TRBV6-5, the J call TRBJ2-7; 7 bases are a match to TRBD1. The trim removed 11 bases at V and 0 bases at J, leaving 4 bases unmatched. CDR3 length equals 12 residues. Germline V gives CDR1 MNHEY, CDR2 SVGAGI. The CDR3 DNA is TGTGCCTCACGGACAGGCTCCTACGAGCAGTACTTC. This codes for CASRTGSYEQYF.

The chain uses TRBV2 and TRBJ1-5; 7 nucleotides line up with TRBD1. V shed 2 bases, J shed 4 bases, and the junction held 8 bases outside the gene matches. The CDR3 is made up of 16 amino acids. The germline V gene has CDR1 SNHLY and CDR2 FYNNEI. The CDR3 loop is CASSERGRGSNQPQHF. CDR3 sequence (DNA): TGTGCCAGCAGTGAAAGGGGCAGGGGGTCAAATCAGCCCCAGCATTTT.

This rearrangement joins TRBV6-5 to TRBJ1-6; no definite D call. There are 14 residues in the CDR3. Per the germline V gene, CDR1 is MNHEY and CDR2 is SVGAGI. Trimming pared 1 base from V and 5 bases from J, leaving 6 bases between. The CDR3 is CASSYFGDNSPLHF. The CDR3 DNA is TGTGCCAGCAGTTACTTCGGTGATAATTCACCCCTCCACTTT.

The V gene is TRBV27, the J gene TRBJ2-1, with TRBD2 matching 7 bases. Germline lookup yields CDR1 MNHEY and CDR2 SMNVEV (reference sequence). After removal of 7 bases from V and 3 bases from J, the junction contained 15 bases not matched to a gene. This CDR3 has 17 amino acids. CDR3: CASTPWGEGFGYNEQFF. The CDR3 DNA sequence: TGTGCCAGCACCCCTTGGGGGGAGGGGTTCGGCTACAATGAGCAGTTCTTC.

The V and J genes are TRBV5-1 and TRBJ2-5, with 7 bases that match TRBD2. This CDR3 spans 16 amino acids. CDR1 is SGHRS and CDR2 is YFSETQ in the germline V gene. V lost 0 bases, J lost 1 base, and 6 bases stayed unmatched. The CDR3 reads CASSLVAAGLQETQYF. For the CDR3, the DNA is TGCGCCAGCAGCTTGGTCGCAGCGGGACTCCAAGAGACCCAGTACTTC.

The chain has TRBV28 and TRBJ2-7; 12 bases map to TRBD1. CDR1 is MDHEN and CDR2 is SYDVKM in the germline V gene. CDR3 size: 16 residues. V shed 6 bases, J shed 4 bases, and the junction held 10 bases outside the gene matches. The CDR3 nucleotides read TGTGCCAGCAGCGACGGGACAGGGGGCCTTGGGTACGAGCAGTACTTC. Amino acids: CASSDGTGGLGYEQYF. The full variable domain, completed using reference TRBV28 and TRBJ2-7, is DVKVTQSSRYLVKRTGEKVFLECVQDMDHENMFWYRQDPGLGLRLIYFSYDVKMKEKGDIPEGYSVSREKKERFSLILESASTNQTSMYLCASSDGTGGLGYEQYFGPGTRLTVT.

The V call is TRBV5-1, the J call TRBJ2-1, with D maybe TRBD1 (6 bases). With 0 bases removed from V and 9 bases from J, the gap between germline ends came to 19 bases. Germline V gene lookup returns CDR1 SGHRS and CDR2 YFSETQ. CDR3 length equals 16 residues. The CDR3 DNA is TGCGCCAGCAGCTTGGTGTTGTTTCAGGGGTCCCTTGAGCAGTTCTTC. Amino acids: CASSLVLFQGSLEQFF.

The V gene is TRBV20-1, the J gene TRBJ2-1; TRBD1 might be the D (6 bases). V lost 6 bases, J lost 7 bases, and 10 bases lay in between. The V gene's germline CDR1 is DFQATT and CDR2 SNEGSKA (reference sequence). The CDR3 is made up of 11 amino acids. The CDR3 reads CSAQQGNEQFF. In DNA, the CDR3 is TGCAGTGCACAACAGGGTAATGAGCAGTTCTTC.

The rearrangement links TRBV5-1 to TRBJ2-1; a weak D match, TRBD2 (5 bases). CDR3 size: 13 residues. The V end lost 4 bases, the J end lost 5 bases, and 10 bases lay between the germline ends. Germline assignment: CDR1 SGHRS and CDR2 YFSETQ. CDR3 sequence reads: CASSRSGNNEQFF. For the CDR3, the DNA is TGCGCCAGCAGCAGGAGCGGAAACAATGAGCAGTTCTTC. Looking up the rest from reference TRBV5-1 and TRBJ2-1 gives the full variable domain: KAGVTQTPRYLIKTRGQQVTLSCSPISGHRSVSWYQQTPGQGLQFLFEYFSETQRNKGNFPGRFSGRQFSNSRSEMNVSTLELGDSALYLCASSRSGNNEQFFGPGTRLTVL.

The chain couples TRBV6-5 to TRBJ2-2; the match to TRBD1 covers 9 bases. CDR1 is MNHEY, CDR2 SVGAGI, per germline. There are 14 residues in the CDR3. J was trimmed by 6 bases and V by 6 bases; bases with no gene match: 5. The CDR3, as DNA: TGTGCCAGCAGCCGGAGACAGGGGGCCGGGGAGCTGTTTTTT. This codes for CASSRRQGAGELFF.

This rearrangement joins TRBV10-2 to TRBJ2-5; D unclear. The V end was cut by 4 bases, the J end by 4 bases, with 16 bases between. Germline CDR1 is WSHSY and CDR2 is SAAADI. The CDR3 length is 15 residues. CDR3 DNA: TGCGCCAGCAGTGCGCGTTCCGAAATTGGAGAGACCCAGTACTTC. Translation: CASSARSEIGETQYF.

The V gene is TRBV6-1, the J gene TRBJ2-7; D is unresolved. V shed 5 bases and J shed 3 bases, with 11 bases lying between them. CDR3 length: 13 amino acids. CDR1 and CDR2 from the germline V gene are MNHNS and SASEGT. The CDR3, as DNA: TGTGCCAGCAGTCCGAGTTCTCTCTACGAGCAGTACTTC. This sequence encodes CASSPSSLYEQYF.

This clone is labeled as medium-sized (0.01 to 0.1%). CDR3 coding DNA: TGCGCCAGCAGTGAAGGACAGGGGGACACAGATACGCAGTATTTT. Amino acids: CASSEGQGDTDTQYF. This sequence joins TRBV10-1 and TRBJ2-3; 10 bases line up with TRBD1. The germline CDR1 and CDR2 sequences are WNHNN and SYGVQD (reference sequence). V shed 3 bases, J shed 2 bases, and the junction held 2 bases outside the gene matches. The CDR3 is 15 amino acids.

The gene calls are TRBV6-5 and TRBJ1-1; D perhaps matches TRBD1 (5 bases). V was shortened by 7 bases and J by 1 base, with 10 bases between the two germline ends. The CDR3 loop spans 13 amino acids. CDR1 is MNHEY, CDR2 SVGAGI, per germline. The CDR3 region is CASIAGRNTEAFF. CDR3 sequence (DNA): TGTGCCAGCATAGCAGGGCGGAACACTGAAGCTTTCTTT.

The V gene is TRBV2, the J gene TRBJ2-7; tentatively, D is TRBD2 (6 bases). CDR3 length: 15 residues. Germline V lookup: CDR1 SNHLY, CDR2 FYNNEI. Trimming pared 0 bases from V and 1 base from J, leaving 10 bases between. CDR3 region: CASSEAEGRSYEQYF. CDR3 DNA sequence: TGTGCCAGCAGTGAAGCGGAGGGTAGATCCTACGAGCAGTACTTC.